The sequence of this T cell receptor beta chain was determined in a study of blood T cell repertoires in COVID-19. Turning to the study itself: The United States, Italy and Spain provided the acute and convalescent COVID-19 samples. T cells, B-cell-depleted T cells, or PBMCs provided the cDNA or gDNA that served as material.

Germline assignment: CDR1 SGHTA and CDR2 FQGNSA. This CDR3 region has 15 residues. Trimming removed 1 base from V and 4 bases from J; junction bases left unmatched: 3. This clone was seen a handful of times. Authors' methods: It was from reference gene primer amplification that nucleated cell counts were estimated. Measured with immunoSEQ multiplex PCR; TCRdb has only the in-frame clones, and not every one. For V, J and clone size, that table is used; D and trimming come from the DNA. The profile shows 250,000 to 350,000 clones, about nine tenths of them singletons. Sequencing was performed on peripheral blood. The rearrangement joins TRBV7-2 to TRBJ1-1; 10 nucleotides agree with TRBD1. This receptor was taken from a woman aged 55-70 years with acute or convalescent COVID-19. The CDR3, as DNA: TGTGCCAGCAGCTTAGAGGGACAGGGGCCCACTGAAGCTTTCTTT. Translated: CASSLEGQGPTEAFF.